This TCR beta chain was sequenced for a study of TIL therapy for anti-PD-1-resistant metastatic lung cancer. This CDR3 is 16 amino acids long. Germline V CDR1 and CDR2: SGHVS, FQNEAQ. Unmatched junction bases numbered 7, after V lost 5 bases and J lost 4 bases. This was the immunoSEQ v3 assay. Clones were read by immunoSEQ multiplex PCR, and TCRdb kept only the in-frame ones, dropping some. Seen here are some 43,000 clones, 79% observed once, and the top ten hold less than 15%. Time point: pre-treatment sample, taken before nivolumab and TIL therapy. This clonotype was obtained from a man between 65 and 85 years old with non-small cell lung cancer. The material sequenced was blood, taken at baseline. This chain links TRBV7-8 with TRBJ2-3, with 12 bases matching TRBD1. CDR3 amino acids: CASSLRDRGQADTQYF. CDR3 nucleotide sequence: TGTGCCAGCAGCCTAAGGGACAGGGGGCAGGCAGATACGCAGTATTTT.